The 10 T cell receptor beta chains listed next were all sequenced from one sample in a study of cytomegalovirus exposure and HLA in healthy donors (dated by TCRdb to the late 2010s). The method was the immunoSEQ multiplex PCR assay. For the multiplex PCR, a mixture combining 60 forward primers for TCR Vbeta segments and 13 reverse primers for TCR Jbeta segments was used. Imported from immuneACCESS, the table was reduced by TCRdb to in-frame sequences with V and J called. These copies leave out some clones; in studies compared against another copy, an unresolved V gene accounts for under half, and the cause of the remainder is not known. This sample gives 110,000 to 150,000 clones in total; around 80% of them show up just once. Clones ranked in the top ten supply roughly 2.5% of the sample. Sequencing was carried out using PBMCs. The receptors were sampled from a boy aged 2 to 9 in good health and CMV-seronegative.

This chain links TRBV30 with TRBJ1-6; D is ambiguous. V shed 1 base and J shed 9 bases, with 16 bases lying between them. The CDR3 is 15 amino acids. Germline-derived CDR1 and CDR2 are GTSNPN and SVGIG (reference sequence). The CDR3: CAWSALPPTSSPLHF. In nucleotides, the CDR3 is TGTGCCTGGAGTGCTTTACCACCGACATCTTCACCCCTCCACTTT.

The chain is built from TRBV6-4 and TRBJ2-7; 10 bases align to TRBD1. This CDR3 contains 14 residues. The V gene end was trimmed by 7 bases and the J gene end by 0 bases; junction bases not matched to a gene: 3. In germline, CDR1 is MRHNA, CDR2 SNTAGT. CDR3 sequence: CASMGQGNSYEQYF. DNA of the CDR3: TGTGCCAGCATGGGACAGGGGAACTCCTACGAGCAGTACTTC.

In its sample, this clone was seen once. This rearrangement joins TRBV11-3 to TRBJ1-1; TRBD1 matches 8 bases. Trimming took 5 bases from V and 0 from J; bases not matched to a gene: 11. The CDR3 runs 17 residues. Germline values: CDR1 SGHNT, CDR2 YENEEA. Here the CDR3 reads CASSPGAGTGLNTEAFF. The CDR3 DNA reads TGTGCCAGCAGCCCCGGCGCGGGGACAGGATTGAACACTGAAGCTTTCTTT.

The rearrangement links TRBV7-9 to TRBJ1-6, with D tentatively TRBD1 (5 bases). This CDR3 contains 14 residues. Germline CDR1 reads SEHNR; CDR2 reads FQNEAQ (reference sequence). The ends were cut back, 0 bases at V and 10 bases at J, with 10 bases in the middle. The CDR3 reads CASSLATVESPLHF. For the CDR3, the DNA is TGTGCCAGCAGCTTAGCGACAGTGGAGTCACCCCTCCACTTT.

This clone has more than one count but fewer than ten. The chain joins TRBV6-4 to TRBJ1-1; 9 bases fit TRBD1. Germline CDR1 is MRHNA and CDR2 is SNTAGT. The CDR3 extends over 17 amino acids. The J segment lost 0 bases and the V segment lost 2 bases, leaving 7 bases of the junction unmatched. The CDR3 sequence: CASSDRQGVGMNTEAFF. CDR3 coding DNA: TGTGCCAGCAGTGACCGACAGGGGGTGGGCATGAACACTGAAGCTTTCTTT.

V and J are TRBV10-1 and TRBJ2-1; TRBD2 agrees at 12 bases. CDR1 is WNHNN, CDR2 SYGVQD, per germline (reference sequence). This CDR3 region has 14 residues. Trimming removed 6 bases from V and 7 bases from J; junction bases left unmatched: 4. In nucleotides, the CDR3 is TGCGCCAGCAGCACCGGACTAGCGGGGAATGAGCAGTTCTTC. Protein: CASSTGLAGNEQFF.

This clone occurred a few times. J is TRBJ2-1 and V is TRBV21-1; the table's TRBD2 call for D was not verified on the DNA. TRBV21-1 is recorded as a pseudogene. The CDR3 contains 12 residues. Here the CDR3 DNA reads TGTGCCAGCAGCAGCGAGGGATTTGAGCAGTTCTTC. Translated, it gives CASSSEGFEQFF.

This chain joins TRBV19 and TRBJ1-1; no firm D call. The germline V gene has CDR1 LNHDA and CDR2 SQIVND (reference sequence). V lost 3 bases and J 10 bases, leaving 12 bases between the germline ends. The CDR3 runs 12 residues. CDR3 loop: CASSIAGGLAFF. CDR3 DNA sequence: TGTGCCAGTAGTATCGCAGGAGGGTTAGCTTTCTTT.

A note on this clone: One end of the junction does not line up with germline, which may come from a read error. The gene calls are TRBV7-9 and TRBJ1-2; D not resolved. The CDR3 sequence is 15 residues long. Germline V gives CDR1 SEHNR, CDR2 FQNEAQ (reference sequence). This CDR3 reads CSSSSTTGLWSGYTF. In nucleotides, the CDR3 is TGTTCCAGCAGCTCCACCACTGGCCTTTGGAGTGGCTACACCTTC.

There are a few counts of this clone. J is TRBJ2-7 and V is TRBV28, with 9 bases matching TRBD1. Germline V lookup: CDR1 MDHEN, CDR2 SYDVKM. CDR3 length equals 15 residues. Germline trimming cut 1 base from V and 4 bases from J; bases unmatched to any gene: 5. Written as DNA, the CDR3 is TGTGCCAGCAGTTTATTTGACAGGGGGACGTACGAGCAGTACTTC. Protein product: CASSLFDRGTYEQYF.